This T cell receptor (beta chain) was recovered during a study of CD8+ T cells in alopecia areata (dated by TCRdb to 2017 to 2018). Regarding the complete study: High-throughput TCRbeta sequencing was used to examine T cell clonal expansion in alopecia areata in both the C3H/HeJ mouse model and human patients. On the human side, TCRbeta sequencing was run on scalp tissue and on sorted CD4+ and CD8+ peripheral blood T cells from healthy controls and from alopecia areata patients with either patchy or totalis/universalis disease. Scalp clonality was compared across normal scalp (n=4), patchy alopecia areata scalp (n=8), and alopecia totalis/universalis scalp (n=8). The RNA source kit depended on sample type: the PAXgene miRNA kit for fixed scalp, the miRNeasy kit for PBMCs, and the RNeasy kit for mouse skin. TCRbeta CDR3 regions were amplified by immunoSEQ multiplex PCR with 35 Vbeta forward and 13 Jbeta reverse primers. General findings and caveats noted by the study authors: Scalp TCR repertoire analysis is complicated because resident alphabeta T cells in normal human skin are also sequenced, whereas mouse skin is dominated by gammadelta T cells. Compared with normal scalp, lesional scalp had higher clonality and more expanded CD8+ clones, particularly in alopecia totalis/universalis, a pattern that suggests antigenic drive. Compared with mice, TCR sequences shared between patients were less clear, possibly partly because of HLA diversity across the patient population.

Comment on this clone: Its antigen is currently not known. Per-nucleotide qualities are absent, and no much larger clonotype sits a single base away.

Lesional scalp punch biopsies and peripheral blood were collected from alopecia areata patients. PBMCs were isolated by density centrifugation and stained for CD3, CD4 and CD8, and CD4+ and CD8+ T cells were sorted on a FACSAria. Alopecia areata patients who were not treated were recruited through a multicenter biomarker study. For about five biomarker-study patients, blood CD8+ T cells were further sorted into NKG2D-low and NKG2D-high fractions. Trimming leaves V shorter by 3 bases and J shorter by 3 bases, with the junction holding 3 bases beyond the gene matches. Its CDR3 holds 14 amino acids, cysteine through phenylalanine. Kept here is only the CDR3 DNA, which spans 42 bases and is read in frame from base 1. For CDR1 and CDR2, the germline V gene lists SGDLS and YYNGEE. The method behind the library was the immunoSEQ multiplex PCR assay. To provide template for TCR sequencing, every sample had RNA extracted and reverse transcribed into cDNA. SuperScript III was used for first-strand cDNA synthesis, primed with a 2:1 mix of oligo-dT and random hexamers. Amplification bias was assessed with a synthetic immune receptor repertoire, and residual bias was removed computationally. Per the authors' processing: Raw reads were preprocessed to remove errors, and CDR3 was defined by IMGT conventions from the conserved cysteine to phenylalanine. Clonality was calculated as 1 minus Shannon entropy normalized by log2 of the number of productive unique TCRs. CD4 or CD8 identity of scalp clones was inferred by cross-referencing scalp TCRbeta sequences with sorted blood CD4 and CD8 repertoires. TCRdb re-hosts the immuneACCESS table, in-frame sequences only. Its copies lack some clones; in the studies checked, an unresolved V gene accounts for under half of them, and the cause for the rest is not known. The D gene and trimming were derived from the DNA, and the V and J assignments and clone size from that table. The table for this sample lists about 23,000 clones; 40% to 65% of them were counted only once. Approximately 29% of the sample is in the top ten clones.

Recombination linked TRBV9 to TRBJ2-5, with TRBD1 matching 9 junction bases. Sequencing input: NKG2D-high CD8+ T cells sorted from blood. The sample's cell subset or site, from its label and the paper: sorted CD8+ NKG2D-high blood T cells. The sequence derives from a human donor with alopecia areata. The CDR3 in this case is CASSAWTGEETQYF. The nucleotide sequence reads TGTGCCAGCAGCGCTTGGACAGGGGAAGAGACCCAGTACTTC.